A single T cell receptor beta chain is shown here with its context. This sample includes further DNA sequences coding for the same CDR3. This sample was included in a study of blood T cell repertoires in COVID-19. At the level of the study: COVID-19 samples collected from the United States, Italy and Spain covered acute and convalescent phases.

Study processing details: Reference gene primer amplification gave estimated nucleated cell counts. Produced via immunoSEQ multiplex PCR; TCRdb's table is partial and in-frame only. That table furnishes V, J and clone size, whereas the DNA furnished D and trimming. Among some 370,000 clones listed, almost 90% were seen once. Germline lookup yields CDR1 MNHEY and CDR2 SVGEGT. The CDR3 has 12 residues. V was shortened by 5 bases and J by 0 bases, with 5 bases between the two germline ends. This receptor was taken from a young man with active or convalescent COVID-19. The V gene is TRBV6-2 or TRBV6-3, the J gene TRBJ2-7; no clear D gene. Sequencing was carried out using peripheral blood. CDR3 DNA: TGTGCCAGCAGTATTAGCTCCTACGAGCAGTACTTC. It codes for CASSISSYEQYF.